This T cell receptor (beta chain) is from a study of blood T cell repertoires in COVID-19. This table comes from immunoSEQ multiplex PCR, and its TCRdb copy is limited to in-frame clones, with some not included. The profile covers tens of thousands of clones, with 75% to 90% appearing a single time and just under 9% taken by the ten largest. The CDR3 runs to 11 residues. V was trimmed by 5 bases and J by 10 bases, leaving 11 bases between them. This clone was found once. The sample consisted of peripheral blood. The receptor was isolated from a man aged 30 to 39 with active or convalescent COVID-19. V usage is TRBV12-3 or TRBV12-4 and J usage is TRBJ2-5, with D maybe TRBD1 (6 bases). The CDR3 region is CASSLQGGQYF. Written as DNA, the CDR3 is TGTGCCAGCAGTCTACAGGGTGGCCAGTACTTC.